The T cell receptor beta chain under discussion was sequenced for a study of cytomegalovirus exposure and HLA in healthy donors. Use of 60 Vbeta and 13 Jbeta primers characterized the PCR. Generated by immunoSEQ multiplex PCR, the TCRdb table keeps only in-frame clones and is missing some. In the table there are some 160,000 clones, 78% of which are singletons. Comment on this clone: Its antigen is still unknown.

Study-wide points: For most subjects, TCR beta sequences were reported to predict HLA-A and HLA-B alleles with accuracy.

The germline V gene has CDR1 MGHRA and CDR2 YSYEKL. The CDR3 extends over 14 amino acids. V shed 1 base, J shed 11 bases, and the junction held 6 bases outside the gene matches. The clonotype was recovered from a woman in her thirties or forties in good health and CMV-seronegative. The genes are TRBV4-1 and TRBJ2-3, with 10 bases that match TRBD2. Sequencing input: PBMCs. The CDR3 reads CASSQGPSGSGQYF. CDR3 DNA sequence: TGCGCCAGCAGCCAAGGGCCTAGCGGGAGCGGGCAGTATTTT.